This passage covers 27 T cell receptor beta chains from one sample sequenced in a study of blood T cell repertoires in COVID-19. Sequencing used immunoSEQ multiplex PCR; TCRdb keeps in-frame clones, though not all of them. The sample has fewer than 250,000 clones, around four fifths seen once. The sequenced sample consisted of peripheral blood. The origin of the receptors is a man aged 25 to 40 with active or convalescent COVID-19.

A single count supports this clone. The chain couples TRBV28 to TRBJ1-6, with D possibly being TRBD1 (5 bases). V lost 6 bases and J lost 12, with 30 bases in between. The CDR3 is 18 residues long. CDR1 and CDR2 (germline): MDHEN, SYDVKM. The CDR3 DNA is TGTGCCAGCAGAACCCATCGGGACCGCCAGTCGGGGGTCGGACCCCTCCACTTT. Amino acid sequence: CASRTHRDRQSGVGPLHF.

This clone was picked up one time. This chain joins TRBV6-4 and TRBJ2-3; the match to TRBD1 covers 9 bases. Germline V gene sequence: CDR1 MRHNA, CDR2 SNTAGT. V trimming: 10 bases; J trimming: 4 bases; junction bases outside the gene matches: 9. The CDR3 length is 14 residues. CDR3 DNA sequence: TGTGCCAAGATACAGGGGGCGCTTGCAGATACGCAGTATTTT. This encodes CAKIQGALADTQYF.

The chain joins TRBV11-3 to TRBJ2-1, with TRBD2 identical over 7 bases. Germline loops: CDR1 SGHNT, CDR2 YENEEA. With V trimmed by 5 bases and J by 6 bases, 10 bases remained unmatched. This CDR3 comprises 15 residues. CDR3 in amino acids: CASSPREEARNEQFF. Written as DNA, the CDR3 is TGTGCCAGCAGCCCACGGGAGGAGGCCCGCAATGAGCAGTTCTTC.

CDR3 loop: CASSPPVGREGQETQYF. The DNA for the CDR3 is TGTGCCAGCAGTCCGCCGGTAGGGCGGGAGGGCCAAGAGACCCAGTACTTC. The rearrangement uses TRBV27 and TRBJ2-5; 9 bases align to TRBD2. After removal of 5 bases from V and 1 base from J, the junction contained 11 bases not matched to a gene. CDR3 length: 17 residues. Germline lookup yields CDR1 MNHEY and CDR2 SMNVEV (reference sequence).

The chain has TRBV6-5 and TRBJ1-2; D unresolved. With 7 bases removed from V and 7 bases from J, the gap between germline ends came to 16 bases. This CDR3 region has 13 residues. The V gene's germline CDR1 is MNHEY and CDR2 SVGAGI. In DNA, the CDR3 is TGTGCCAGCACCATTGACCGGGAGGGTGGCTACACCTTC. It codes for CASTIDREGGYTF.

The chain carries TRBV27 and TRBJ2-7; a possible D gene is TRBD2 (6 bases). V lost 5 bases and J 1 base, leaving 6 bases between the germline ends. CDR1 and CDR2 from the germline V gene are MNHEY and SMNVEV (reference sequence). This CDR3 has 12 residues. DNA of the CDR3: TGTGCCAGCAGTGCGGGGTCCTACGAGCAGTACTTC. Its translation: CASSAGSYEQYF.

The CDR3 DNA reads TGTGCCAGCCACCGGGATGCTTCCTATGGCTACACCTTC. Translating gives CASHRDASYGYTF. The V gene is TRBV6-5, the J gene TRBJ1-2; D ambiguous. The CDR3 loop spans 13 amino acids. Germline loops: CDR1 MNHEY, CDR2 SVGAGI. V lost 8 bases to trimming and J lost 4 bases, with 14 bases between them.

A remark on this clone: The sample holds other DNA sequences that translate to the same CDR3. V gene TRBV19 combines with J gene TRBJ1-1; unclear D gene. V lost 7 bases and J lost 5, with 11 bases in between. The CDR3 length is 12 residues. The V gene's germline CDR1 is LNHDA and CDR2 SQIVND (reference sequence). The CDR3: CASKAEWTEAFF. CDR3 bases: TGTGCCAGTAAAGCGGAATGGACTGAAGCTTTCTTT. Based on the CDR3 plus reference TRBV19 and TRBJ1-1, the full variable domain is DGGITQSPKYLFRKEGQNVTLSCEQNLNHDAMYWYRQDPGQGLRLIYYSQIVNDFQKGDIAEGYSVSREKKESFPLTVTSAQKNPTAFYLCASKAEWTEAFFGQGTRLTVV.

Details on this clone: Other DNA sequences in the sample encode the same CDR3. The chain carries TRBV27 and TRBJ2-1; a weak D match, TRBD1 (6 bases). Germline CDR1 reads MNHEY; CDR2 reads SMNVEV (reference sequence). V was trimmed by 6 bases and J by 0 bases, leaving 9 bases between them. This CDR3 is 14 amino acids long. CDR3 residues: CASSLGGSYNEQFF. CDR3 bases: TGTGCCAGCAGCCTAGGGGGCTCCTACAATGAGCAGTTCTTC.

The chain uses TRBV14 and TRBJ2-7; 11 bases align to TRBD1. Germline lookup yields CDR1 SGHDN and CDR2 FVKESK. The CDR3 loop spans 15 amino acids. After removal of 3 bases from V and 3 bases from J, the junction contained 4 bases not matched to a gene. CDR3 DNA sequence: TGTGCCAGCAGCCAGAGGGGGACAGGGGGCTACGAGCAGTACTTC. Translation gives CASSQRGTGGYEQYF.

The rearrangement joins TRBV28 to TRBJ2-1; no reliable D call. The V end was cut by 7 bases, the J end by 9 bases, with 10 bases between. This CDR3 is 11 amino acids long. The V gene's germline CDR1 is MDHEN and CDR2 SYDVKM. CDR3 loop: CASTSGPEQFF. The CDR3 nucleotides are TGTGCCAGCACCTCGGGTCCTGAGCAGTTCTTC.

The V gene is TRBV7-9, the J gene TRBJ2-7; tentatively, D is TRBD1 (6 bases). The CDR3 runs to 14 residues. V shed 4 bases and J shed 9 bases, with 19 bases lying between them. Germline V gene data show CDR1 as SEHNR and CDR2 as FQNEAQ (reference sequence). The CDR3 coding sequence is TGTGCCAGCAGCTCTATCGGACAGTCTACTGGGCAGTACTTC. As protein: CASSSIGQSTGQYF.

CDR3 residues: CASSQDWGRDEKLFF. The CDR3 DNA sequence: TGTGCCAGCAGCCAAGATTGGGGGAGGGATGAAAAACTGTTTTTT. V usage is TRBV4-2 and J usage is TRBJ1-4, with a possible D match to TRBD1 (5 bases). V was trimmed by 0 bases and J by 6 bases, leaving 11 bases between them. There are 15 residues in the CDR3. The germline V gene encodes CDR1 LGHNA and CDR2 YNFKEQ.

The chain links TRBV3-1 (or the pseudogene TRBV3-2) to TRBJ1-5; D is uncertain. The CDR3 has 15 amino acids. Germline V gene lookup returns CDR1 LGHDT and CDR2 YNNKEL (reference sequence). V lost 0 bases, J lost 8 bases, and 14 bases lay in between. CDR3 bases: TGTGCCAGCAGCCAAGAGCCCGGGCGGGGTGAGCCCCAGCATTTT. This gives the protein CASSQEPGRGEPQHF.

The chain joins TRBV6-5 to TRBJ2-7; 10 nucleotides align to TRBD2. Unmatched junction bases numbered 11, after V lost 8 bases and J lost 7 bases. The CDR3 sequence is 14 residues long. Germline values: CDR1 MNHEY, CDR2 SVGAGI. The CDR3 region is CASGRGTSVREQYF. The CDR3 DNA sequence: TGTGCCAGCGGACGGGGGACTAGCGTTAGGGAGCAGTACTTC.

This chain joins TRBV30 and TRBJ2-7, with TRBD1 identical over 8 bases. The CDR3 is made up of 12 amino acids. Germline values: CDR1 GTSNPN, CDR2 SVGIG (reference sequence). V lost 4 bases and J lost 6; bases outside the gene matches: 5. The CDR3 here is CAWTDRAGEQYF. The CDR3 bases are TGTGCCTGGACGGACAGGGCTGGCGAGCAGTACTTC.

The chain recombines TRBV28 with TRBJ2-7; 10 positions agree with TRBD2. Trimming took 8 bases from V and 2 from J; bases not matched to a gene: 9. CDR3 length equals 15 residues. The germline V gene has CDR1 MDHEN and CDR2 SYDVKM. This chain's CDR3 is CASWNSGRAPYEQYF. The CDR3 region has the DNA TGTGCCAGCTGGAACAGCGGGAGGGCCCCCTACGAGCAGTACTTC.

V is TRBV9 and J is TRBJ2-3, with unresolved D. Germline V gene data show CDR1 as SGDLS and CDR2 as YYNGEE. The CDR3 spans 13 residues. V was clipped by 0 bases and J by 6 bases, with 8 bases between them. The CDR3 loop is CASSVAFSDTQYF. The CDR3 DNA follows: TGTGCCAGCAGCGTAGCCTTCTCCGATACGCAGTATTTT.

Concerning this clone itself: At one end the junction does not follow the germline gene, possibly because of a read error. The chain combines TRBV30 with TRBJ2-3; 7 positions agree with TRBD2. The germline CDR1 and CDR2 sequences are GTSNPN and SVGIG (reference sequence). The CDR3 has 11 amino acids. The CDR3 is CAWSRTSVFHF. The CDR3 DNA is TGTGCCTGGAGTCGGACTAGTGTGTTCCATTTT. The full variable domain, with the rest looked up from reference TRBV30 and TRBJ2-3, is SQTIHQWPATLVQPVGSPLSLECTVEGTSNPNLYWYRQAAGRGLQLLFYSVGIGQISSEVPQNLSASRPQDRQFILSSKKLLLSDSGFYLCAWSRTSVFHFGPGTRLTVL.

The chain is built from TRBV28 and TRBJ1-1; 10 bases line up with TRBD1. Germline CDR1 reads MDHEN; CDR2 reads SYDVKM. The CDR3 is 14 amino acids. Unmatched junction bases numbered 5, after V lost 5 bases and J lost 5 bases. CDR3 sequence (DNA): TGTGCCAGCAGTACGGACAGGGGGGGGACTGAAGCTTTCTTT. Translation gives CASSTDRGGTEAFF.

The chain employs TRBV28 and TRBJ2-7; the match to TRBD1 covers 9 bases. V shed 5 bases and J 5 bases; nucleotides not matched to a gene: 7. CDR1 MDHEN and CDR2 SYDVKM come from the germline V gene. The CDR3 loop spans 14 amino acids. CDR3 loop: CASSPGQGAHEQYF. The CDR3 coding sequence is TGTGCCAGCAGTCCGGGACAGGGTGCCCACGAGCAGTACTTC.

J is TRBJ1-5 and V is TRBV12-3 or TRBV12-4, with D maybe TRBD1 (5 bases). Trimming removed 7 bases at V and 7 bases at J, with 14 bases between. This CDR3 contains 13 residues. The CDR3 loop is CASTGDKTQPQHF. CDR3 coding DNA: TGTGCCAGCACGGGGGATAAGACCCAGCCCCAGCATTTT.

This chain links TRBV7-9 with TRBJ1-4, with D possibly TRBD1 on 6 matching bases. Trimming stripped 2 bases from V and 0 bases from J, with 10 bases between. The germline CDR1 and CDR2 sequences are SEHNR and FQNEAQ (reference sequence). This CDR3 is 16 amino acids long. Written as DNA, the CDR3 is TGTGCCAGCAGCTTACGAGGACAGTCAACTAATGAAAAACTGTTTTTT. Translation: CASSLRGQSTNEKLFF.

V and J are TRBV24-1 and TRBJ1-2; D unresolved. This CDR3 is 13 amino acids long. With 4 bases removed from V and 1 base from J, the gap between germline ends came to 6 bases. CDR1 KGHDR and CDR2 SFDVKD come from the germline V gene. This CDR3 is CATSEALNYGYTF. CDR3 DNA sequence: TGTGCCACCAGTGAGGCCCTTAACTATGGCTACACCTTC.

The chain employs TRBV14 and TRBJ2-7, with TRBD1 identical over 7 bases. The CDR3 consists of 13 residues. After removal of 2 bases from V and 3 bases from J, the junction contained 1 base not matched to a gene. Germline V gene data show CDR1 as SGHDN and CDR2 as FVKESK. CDR3 loop: CASSQRDSYEQYF. CDR3 bases: TGTGCCAGCAGCCAACGGGACAGCTACGAGCAGTACTTC.

The genes are TRBV5-1 and TRBJ2-1; D may be TRBD1 (7 bases). V lost 0 bases to trimming and J lost 7 bases, with 11 bases between them. The CDR3 has 14 amino acids. Germline CDR1 reads SGHRS; CDR2 reads YFSETQ. CDR3 in DNA: TGCGCCAGCAGCTTGGGGAGGGGGCGGAATGAGCAGTTCTTC. It encodes CASSLGRGRNEQFF.

The chain combines TRBV18 with TRBJ2-1, with D possibly being TRBD1 (6 bases). V was pared by 8 bases and J by 6 bases, with 11 bases between. Germline V gene lookup returns CDR1 KGHSH and CDR2 LQKENI. The CDR3 is 12 amino acids. The CDR3 here is CASRRGGNEQFF. In DNA, the CDR3 is TGTGCCAGCCGCAGAGGGGGCAATGAGCAGTTCTTC.